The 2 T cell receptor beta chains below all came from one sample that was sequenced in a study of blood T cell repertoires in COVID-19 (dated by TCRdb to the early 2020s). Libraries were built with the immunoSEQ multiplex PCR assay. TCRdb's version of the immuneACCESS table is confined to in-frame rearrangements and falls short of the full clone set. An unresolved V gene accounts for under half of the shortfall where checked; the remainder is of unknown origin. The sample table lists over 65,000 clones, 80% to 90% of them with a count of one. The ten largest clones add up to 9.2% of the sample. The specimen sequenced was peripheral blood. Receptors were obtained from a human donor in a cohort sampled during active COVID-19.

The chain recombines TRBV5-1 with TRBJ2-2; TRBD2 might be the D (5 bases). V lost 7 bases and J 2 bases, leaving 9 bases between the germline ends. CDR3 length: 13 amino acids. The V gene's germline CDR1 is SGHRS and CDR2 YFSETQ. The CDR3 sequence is CASGRGNTGELFF. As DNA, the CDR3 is TGCGCCAGCGGGAGAGGCAACACCGGGGAGCTGTTTTTT.

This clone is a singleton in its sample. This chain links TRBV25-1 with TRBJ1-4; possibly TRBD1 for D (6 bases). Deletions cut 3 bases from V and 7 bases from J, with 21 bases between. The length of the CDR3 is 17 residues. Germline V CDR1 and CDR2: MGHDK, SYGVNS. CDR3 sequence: CASSEPGTLRGGEKLFF. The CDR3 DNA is TGTGCCAGCAGTGAGCCCGGGACCCTCCGAGGGGGTGAAAAACTGTTTTTT.